This T cell receptor (beta chain) was identified during a study of blood T cell repertoires in COVID-19. Study-level information: Sources were T cells, B-cell-depleted T cells, or PBMCs; the material itself was cDNA or gDNA.

This CDR3 region has 13 residues. Germline V lookup: CDR1 MNHEY, CDR2 SVGAGI. Deletions cut 6 bases from V and 1 base from J, with 9 bases between. As originally analysed: Reference gene primer amplification in the assay estimated nucleated cell counts. Generated by immunoSEQ multiplex PCR, the TCRdb table keeps only in-frame clones and is missing some. Clone size and the V and J calls come from that table; the DNA yielded D and trimming. The sample records about 200,000 clones, 85% to 90% being singletons. The sample holds a few counts of this clone. This TCR came from a man older than 75 with acute or convalescent COVID-19. The chain joins TRBV6-5 to TRBJ1-1, with a tentative D call TRBD1 (5 bases). The specimen sequenced was peripheral blood. CDR3 nucleotides: TGTGCCAGCAGGGGGCTGGGGAACACTGAAGCTTTCTTT. This encodes CASRGLGNTEAFF.